The 26 T cell receptor beta chains below all came from one sample that was sequenced in a study of OX40 agonist ivuxolimab in advanced cancers. Using immunoSEQ multiplex PCR, the repertoire was profiled, and TCRdb retains in-frame clones only, with some absent. The sample lists 70,000 or so clones, roughly 80% seen once, with about 1.2% in the top ten. The sample in question was CD4+ or CD8+ T cells sorted from blood, obtained in a trial of the OX40 agonist ivuxolimab. These receptors originate from an adult with an advanced solid tumor such as melanoma, head and neck, liver or kidney cancer.

The chain recombines TRBV7-9 with TRBJ1-1; TRBD1 is a possible D gene (6 bases). The CDR3 consists of 17 residues. The V end lost 3 bases, the J end lost 5 bases, and 22 bases lay between the germline ends. Germline CDR1 is SEHNR and CDR2 is FQNEAQ (reference sequence). The CDR3 nucleotides are TGTGCCAGCAGCTTGGGGCCCGACAGGCCGATTTGGACTGAAGCTTTCTTT. Translation: CASSLGPDRPIWTEAFF.

In its sample, this clone is medium-sized. The chain links TRBV5-4 to TRBJ1-2, with 9 bases matching TRBD1. This CDR3 is 15 amino acids long. J gave up 5 bases and V 1 base, and 6 bases lay outside the gene matches. CDR1 SGHNT and CDR2 YYREEE come from the germline V gene (reference sequence). The DNA for the CDR3 is TGTGCCAGCAGCTTGCCGGACAGGGGTAATTATGGCTACACCTTC. Translated: CASSLPDRGNYGYTF.

This chain connects TRBV6-6 to TRBJ1-2, with unresolved D. V dropped 2 bases and J dropped 7 bases, with 14 bases sitting between them. Germline V gene data show CDR1 as MNHNY and CDR2 as SVGAGI (reference sequence). CDR3 length: 14 amino acids. Here the CDR3 reads CASSYTGLEGGYTF. DNA for the CDR3: TGTGCCAGCAGTTACACCGGGCTAGAGGGTGGCTACACCTTC.

The rearrangement uses TRBV9 and TRBJ2-3, with TRBD1 as a possible D gene (5 bases). The CDR3 contains 14 residues. Germline-derived CDR1 and CDR2 are SGDLS and YYNGEE. Trimming cost V 2 bases and J 7 bases, with 14 bases left between them. This CDR3 is CASSVVLQGNTQYF. CDR3 coding DNA: TGTGCCAGCAGCGTTGTGCTGCAGGGAAATACGCAGTATTTT.

This chain joins TRBV2 and TRBJ2-5, with D uncertain. The CDR3 has 13 residues. Germline-derived CDR1 and CDR2 are SNHLY and FYNNEI. V shed 7 bases and J shed 1 base, with 10 bases lying between them. DNA for the CDR3: TGTGCCAGCACCCAAAATCTCCAAGAGACCCAGTACTTC. Translation: CASTQNLQETQYF. The full variable domain, with the rest looked up from reference TRBV2 and TRBJ2-5, is EPEVTQTPSHQVTQMGQEVILRCVPISNHLYFYWYRQILGQKVEFLVSFYNNEISEKSEIFDDQFSVERPDGSNFTLKIRSTKLEDSAMYFCASTQNLQETQYFGPGTRLLVL.

This clone was recorded once. The rearrangement links TRBV6-5 to TRBJ1-2, with TRBD1 matching over 9 bases. The ends lost 7 bases at V and 7 bases at J; junction bases unmatched: 10. Germline-derived CDR1 and CDR2 are MNHEY and SVGAGI. CDR3 length equals 14 residues. The CDR3 nucleotides read TGTGCCAGCAAGCCCCCGGGACAGGGTTTTGGCTACACCTTC. Translation: CASKPPGQGFGYTF.

V usage is TRBV5-1 and J usage is TRBJ1-5, with D uncertain. Trimming removed 3 bases at V and 6 bases at J, with 13 bases between. This CDR3 has 14 residues. Germline CDR1 and CDR2: SGHRS and YFSETQ. CDR3 DNA: TGCGCCAGCAGCTCGGACGCCCAAGGTCAGCCCCAGCATTTT. This encodes CASSSDAQGQPQHF. Combining the CDR3 with reference TRBV5-1 and TRBJ1-5 gives the whole variable domain KAGVTQTPRYLIKTRGQQVTLSCSPISGHRSVSWYQQTPGQGLQFLFEYFSETQRNKGNFPGRFSGRQFSNSRSEMNVSTLELGDSALYLCASSSDAQGQPQHFGDGTRLSIL.

The chain is built from TRBV19 and TRBJ2-3; 8 bases are a match to TRBD2. V lost 8 bases, J lost 2 bases, and 9 bases stayed unmatched. CDR1 is LNHDA, CDR2 SQIVND, per germline (reference sequence). The length of the CDR3 is 15 residues. CDR3 region: CASRAGVFYTDTQYF. The CDR3 coding sequence is TGTGCCAGTCGAGCGGGGGTTTTTTACACAGATACGCAGTATTTT.

The chain couples TRBV5-1 to TRBJ2-1, with 9 bases matching TRBD1. Losses at the gene ends were 4 bases for V and 6 bases for J; bases not matched to a gene: 8. This CDR3 has 15 amino acids. CDR1 SGHRS and CDR2 YFSETQ come from the germline V gene. The DNA of the CDR3 is TGCGCCAGCAGCACGGGGGGACAGGGCCCCAATGAGCAGTTCTTC. Amino acid sequence: CASSTGGQGPNEQFF.

This clone was recorded a few times. The chain combines TRBV5-1 with TRBJ1-1; tentative D call: TRBD1 (6 bases). V lost 0 bases, J lost 7 bases, and 13 bases lay in between. The CDR3 consists of 14 residues. Per the germline V gene, CDR1 is SGHRS and CDR2 is YFSETQ. CDR3 region: CASSLGGAVLEAFF. In nucleotides, the CDR3 is TGCGCCAGCAGCTTGGGGGGGGCCGTACTTGAAGCTTTCTTT.

Only a few counts were recorded for this clone. The gene calls are TRBV4-1 and TRBJ2-1; TRBD2 might be the D (6 bases). Germline assignment: CDR1 MGHRA and CDR2 YSYEKL. The germline V and J ends were trimmed by 3 bases and 3 bases, with 21 bases remaining between them. The CDR3 totals 18 residues. CDR3 region: CASSQAAKWEAGYNEQFF. Here the CDR3 DNA reads TGCGCCAGCAGCCAGGCGGCCAAATGGGAGGCAGGCTACAATGAGCAGTTCTTC.

The J gene is TRBJ1-1, the V gene TRBV10-3, with no clear D. The CDR3 runs to 13 residues. Germline CDR1 and CDR2: ENHRY and SYGVKD. Deletions cut 2 bases from V and 0 bases from J, with 4 bases between. The CDR3 nucleotides are TGTGCCATCAGTGAGCCCATGAACACTGAAGCTTTCTTT. Protein sequence: CAISEPMNTEAFF.

This chain links TRBV19 with TRBJ2-7; no definite D call. The CDR3 totals 12 residues. From germline, CDR1 is LNHDA and CDR2 SQIVND (reference sequence). The V end was cut by 7 bases, the J end by 6 bases, with 13 bases between. The CDR3 sequence is CASKGPQSEQYF. CDR3 DNA sequence: TGTGCCAGTAAAGGGCCCCAGTCCGAGCAGTACTTC.

Regarding this clone: A junction end diverges from the germline sequence, so it may reflect a read error. This rearrangement joins TRBV30 to TRBJ1-1; D may be TRBD1 (6 bases). CDR3 length: 13 amino acids. Per germline, CDR1 GTSNPN and CDR2 SVGIG (reference sequence). The CDR3 DNA is TGTACCTGGAGTATATCCTTACAGGGTGAAGCTTTCTTT. Encoded protein: CTWSISLQGEAFF.

This clone turned up a few times. The chain combines TRBV4-2 with TRBJ1-1; tentative D call: TRBD1 (5 bases). The V and J ends lost 0 bases and 3 bases respectively, with 14 bases between them. CDR3 length: 16 amino acids. Germline assignment: CDR1 LGHNA and CDR2 YNFKEQ. In DNA form, the CDR3 reads TGTGCCAGCAGCCAAGATGTGTACGGGGCGGACACTGAAGCTTTCTTT. The encoded protein is CASSQDVYGADTEAFF.

The J gene is TRBJ2-1, the V gene TRBV5-1, with 9 positions matching TRBD1. Germline CDR1 SGHRS, CDR2 YFSETQ. Trimming cost V 0 bases and J 5 bases; bases outside gene matches: 6. The CDR3 runs 16 residues. CDR3 DNA: TGCGCCAGCAGCTTGGCCGGGACAGGGAGGCACAATGAGCAGTTCTTC. This sequence encodes CASSLAGTGRHNEQFF.

The chain couples TRBV7-2 to TRBJ1-5; tentative D call: TRBD1 (5 bases). CDR3 length: 16 residues. Deletions cut 3 bases from V and 4 bases from J, with 16 bases between. Germline V lookup: CDR1 SGHTA, CDR2 FQGNSA. The CDR3 DNA sequence: TGTGCCAGCAGCTTGAACCGGGACGGTTCGAATCAGCCCCAGCATTTT. Its translation is CASSLNRDGSNQPQHF.

This clone was observed a single time. The chain employs TRBV2 and TRBJ1-4; D not resolved. CDR1 SNHLY and CDR2 FYNNEI come from the germline V gene. The ends were cut back, 0 bases at V and 7 bases at J, with 15 bases in the middle. This CDR3 spans 16 amino acids. CDR3 amino acids: CASSEAASKEPEKLFF. CDR3 nucleotides: TGTGCCAGCAGTGAAGCGGCATCGAAGGAGCCTGAAAAACTGTTTTTT.

V and J are TRBV27 and TRBJ2-7; 8 bases match TRBD1. With 6 bases clipped from V and 0 bases from J, the junction kept 7 bases outside the gene matches. CDR1 MNHEY and CDR2 SMNVEV come from the germline V gene (reference sequence). The CDR3 is 15 amino acids. The CDR3 nucleotides are TGTGCCAGCAGCCTAGGGACAGGAAGCTCCTACGAGCAGTACTTC. Amino acid sequence: CASSLGTGSSYEQYF.

J is TRBJ1-3 and V is TRBV4-2; D gene uncertain. CDR1 LGHNA and CDR2 YNFKEQ come from the germline V gene. The V gene lost 0 bases and the J gene lost 0 bases, with 9 bases spanning the gap. The CDR3 consists of 16 residues. CDR3 sequence (DNA): TGTGCCAGCAGCCAAGATCGGCTAGACTCTGGAAACACCATATATTTT. This encodes CASSQDRLDSGNTIYF.

This clone was observed a handful of times. The rearrangement uses TRBV6-5 and TRBJ1-1; D remains ambiguous. The CDR3 extends over 14 amino acids. Germline V gives CDR1 MNHEY, CDR2 SVGAGI. Trimming removed 0 bases at V and 4 bases at J, with 9 bases between. The CDR3 region is CASSYSSPGTEAFF. CDR3 nucleotide sequence: TGTGCCAGCAGTTACTCGAGCCCGGGCACTGAAGCTTTCTTT.

This rearrangement joins TRBV5-4 to TRBJ1-2; 7 positions match TRBD1. This CDR3 has 14 amino acids. The V segment lost 3 bases and the J segment 0 bases; nucleotides outside the gene matches: 2. Per germline, CDR1 SGHNT and CDR2 YYREEE (reference sequence). CDR3 protein: CASSSGTANYGYTF. As DNA, the CDR3 is TGTGCCAGCAGCTCCGGGACAGCTAACTATGGCTACACCTTC. Supplemented by reference TRBV5-4 and TRBJ1-2, the full variable domain reads ETGVTQSPTHLIKTRGQQVTLRCSSQSGHNTVSWYQQALGQGPQFIFQYYREEENGRGNFPPRFSGLQFPNYSSELNVNALELDDSALYLCASSSGTANYGYTFGSGTRLTVV.

The chain is built from TRBV30 and TRBJ1-1, with 7 nucleotides matching TRBD1. CDR3 length equals 13 residues. The V segment lost 2 bases and the J segment 5 bases; nucleotides outside the gene matches: 5. In germline, CDR1 is GTSNPN, CDR2 SVGIG (reference sequence). CDR3 DNA: TGTGCCTGGAGTCGGGACAGAAGGACTGAAGCTTTCTTT. This translates into CAWSRDRRTEAFF.

The chain combines TRBV5-1 with TRBJ2-1; tentative D call: TRBD1 (5 bases). The CDR3 is 17 amino acids. Per germline, CDR1 SGHRS and CDR2 YFSETQ. V lost 4 bases to trimming and J lost 6 bases, with 23 bases between them. The CDR3 reads CASSQPPQGGVGNEQFF. The CDR3 DNA follows: TGCGCCAGCAGCCAACCTCCCCAGGGTGGGGTCGGCAATGAGCAGTTCTTC.

The rearrangement joins TRBV19 to TRBJ2-5, with a tentative D call TRBD1 (5 bases). The CDR3 totals 13 residues. Germline V gene sequence: CDR1 LNHDA, CDR2 SQIVND (reference sequence). Trimming took off 5 bases at V and 4 bases at J, with 11 bases between the two ends. Here the CDR3 reads CASSRATGETQYF. CDR3 sequence (DNA): TGTGCCAGTAGTCGGGCAACAGGAGAGACCCAGTACTTC. The whole variable domain, remainder taken from reference TRBV19 and TRBJ2-5, is DGGITQSPKYLFRKEGQNVTLSCEQNLNHDAMYWYRQDPGQGLRLIYYSQIVNDFQKGDIAEGYSVSREKKESFPLTVTSAQKNPTAFYLCASSRATGETQYFGPGTRLLVL.

This chain uses TRBV12-5 with TRBJ1-1; a weak D match, TRBD1 (5 bases). Trimming cost V 1 base and J 1 base, with 13 bases left between them. CDR1 is LGHNT, CDR2 FRNRAP, per germline. This CDR3 spans 16 amino acids. As DNA, the CDR3 is TGTGCTAGTGGTTTGGCACGGGGGGTCGGGAACACTGAAGCTTTCTTT. It translates to CASGLARGVGNTEAFF.